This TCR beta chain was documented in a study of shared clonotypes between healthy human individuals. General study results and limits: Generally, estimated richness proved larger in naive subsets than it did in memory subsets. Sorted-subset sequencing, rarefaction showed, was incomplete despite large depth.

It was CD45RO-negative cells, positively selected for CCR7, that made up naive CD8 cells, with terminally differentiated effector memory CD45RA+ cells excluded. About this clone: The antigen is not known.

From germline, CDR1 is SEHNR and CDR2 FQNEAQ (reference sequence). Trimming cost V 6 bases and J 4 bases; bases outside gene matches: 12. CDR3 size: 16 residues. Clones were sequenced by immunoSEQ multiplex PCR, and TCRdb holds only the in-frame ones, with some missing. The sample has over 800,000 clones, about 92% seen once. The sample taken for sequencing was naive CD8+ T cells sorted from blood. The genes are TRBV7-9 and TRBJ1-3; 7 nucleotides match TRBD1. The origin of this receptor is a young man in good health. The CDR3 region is CASRGGQPQFGNTIYF. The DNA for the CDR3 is TGTGCCAGCAGGGGGGGACAGCCCCAATTCGGAAACACCATATATTTT.